Below are 21 T cell receptor beta chains sequenced from a single sample in a study of CD8+CD57+ T cells in acquired aplastic anemia. TCR beta VDJ and CDR3 were profiled, and genomic DNA was the template. MiXCR was run by TCRdb on the reads, yielding one entry per CDR3 protein. Of 450,000 to 600,000 distinct CDR3 sequences in the sample, more than 25% are singletons; the top ten hold approximately 0.82%. The patients chosen for sequencing had shown expansion of CD8+CD57+ cells (detected by flow cytometry). Sequencing was done on a sample of sorted CD4+, CD8+, or CD8+CD57+ T cells (not recorded which) from PBMCs. The receptors derive from a human donor with aplastic anemia.

The chain couples TRBV6-2 or TRBV6-3 to TRBJ1-1, with D possibly TRBD1 on 5 matching bases. The germline V gene encodes CDR1 MNHEY and CDR2 SVGEGT. V shed 5 bases and J shed 11 bases, with 21 bases lying between them. This CDR3 comprises 14 residues. Written as DNA, the CDR3 is TGTGCCAGCAGTGACAAAAGGGACCAAGAGAGGGCTTTCTTT. It is translated as CASSDKRDQERAFF.

The chain joins TRBV20-1 to TRBJ1-2; possibly TRBD1 for D (5 bases). Germline loops: CDR1 DFQATT, CDR2 SNEGSKA (reference sequence). The V gene lost 6 bases and the J gene lost 3 bases, with 11 bases spanning the gap. This CDR3 spans 12 amino acids. CDR3 DNA: TGCAGTGCACGTACCAGGGACTATGGCTACACCTTC. It is translated as CSARTRDYGYTF.

This clonotype was counted between two and nine times. The rearrangement links TRBV12-3 or TRBV12-4 to TRBJ2-5, with TRBD2 matching 11 bases. V trimming: 2 bases; J trimming: 2 bases; junction bases outside the gene matches: 4. The CDR3 runs to 16 residues. CDR3 bases: TGTGCCAGCAGTTTAATAGCTAGCGGGGGGCAAGAGACCCAGTACTTC. It encodes CASSLIASGGQETQYF.

The V and J genes are TRBV6-5 and TRBJ1-1; D is perhaps TRBD1 (5 bases). The CDR3 has 16 residues. CDR1 is MNHEY and CDR2 is SVGAGI in the germline V gene. V was shortened by 2 bases and J by 4 bases, with 17 bases between the two germline ends. The CDR3 DNA reads TGTGCCAGCAGTTACCGCCGATTTCAGGGAAGCACTGAAGCTTTCTTT. Its protein is CASSYRRFQGSTEAFF.

For this clonotype: One base away lies a much larger clone, so this may be a sequencing read error. The gene calls are TRBV25-1 and TRBJ1-5, with D possibly matching TRBD1 (6 bases). The CDR3 length is 13 residues. Germline V gene data show CDR1 as MGHDK and CDR2 as SYGVNS. CDR3 nucleotides: TGTGCCAGCAGTTACGGGGACAATCAGCCCCGGCATTTT. Translating it yields CASSYGDNQPRHF.

The genes are TRBV2 and TRBJ1-1; D not certain. The V end was cut by 5 bases, the J end by 8 bases, with 21 bases between. Germline V gene lookup returns CDR1 SNHLY and CDR2 FYNNEI. CDR3 length equals 15 residues. Written as DNA, the CDR3 is TGTGCCAGCAGTTTTTCGGGAATTGGAATAGAAGAAGCTTTCTTT. It translates to CASSFSGIGIEEAFF.

The CDR3 nucleotides are TGTGCCAGTAGACAACAGGGGGCCACAGATACGCAGTATTTT. Translating gives CASRQQGATDTQYF. The chain employs TRBV19 and TRBJ2-3; the match to TRBD1 covers 9 bases. The germline CDR1 and CDR2 sequences are LNHDA and SQIVND (reference sequence). The V and J ends lost 6 bases and 2 bases, in that order; junction bases with no gene match: 3. CDR3 length: 14 residues.

This clonotype was detected many times. The V gene is TRBV7-8, the J gene TRBJ1-2; tentative D call: TRBD1 (5 bases). Germline CDR1 is SGHVS and CDR2 is FQNEAQ. There are 14 residues in the CDR3. V lost 0 bases and J lost 3, with 8 bases in between. CDR3 DNA: TGTGCCAGCAGCTTAGCAGGGACGGACTATGGCTACACCTTC. This encodes CASSLAGTDYGYTF. The full variable domain, completed using reference TRBV7-8 and TRBJ1-2, is GAGVSQSPRYKVAKRGQDVALRCDPISGHVSLFWYQQALGQGPEFLTYFQNEAQLDKSGLPSDRFFAERPEGSVSTLKIQRTQQEDSAVYLCASSLAGTDYGYTFGSGTRLTVV.

This clonotype was found many times. The V gene is TRBV10-3, the J gene TRBJ2-5; no reliable D call. The CDR3 has 13 amino acids. Trimming left V 0 bases short and J 3 bases short, with 5 bases between. From germline, CDR1 is ENHRY and CDR2 SYGVKD. The CDR3 sequence: CAISESTEETQYF. In DNA form, the CDR3 reads TGTGCCATCAGTGAGTCAACGGAAGAGACCCAGTACTTC.

This clonotype was detected ten times or more. J is TRBJ2-7 and V is TRBV15, with D perhaps matching TRBD1 or TRBD2 (5 bases each). Germline-derived CDR1 and CDR2 are LNHNV and YYDKDF (reference sequence). The CDR3 is made up of 13 amino acids. V was cut by 3 bases and J by 0 bases, with 6 bases left in between. The DNA for the CDR3 is TGTGCCACCAGCAGCGGGACCTCCTACGAGCAGTACTTC. As protein: CATSSGTSYEQYF.

This clonotype was counted a few times. The chain uses TRBV16 and TRBJ1-3, with 7 positions matching TRBD1. Germline trimming cut 3 bases from V and 0 bases from J; bases unmatched to any gene: 8. This CDR3 has 17 residues. CDR1 is KGHSY, CDR2 FQNENV, per germline. The CDR3 spells CASSHPQGTVSGNTIYF. CDR3 DNA sequence: TGTGCCAGCAGCCACCCACAAGGGACAGTCTCTGGAAACACCATATATTTT.

With regard to this clonotype: A much larger clone differs by one base, so this may be a read error. The rearrangement uses TRBV10-3 and TRBJ2-7; D gene uncertain. This CDR3 has 13 residues. V gave up 10 bases and J gave up 2 bases, with 15 bases separating them. Germline loops: CDR1 ENHRY, CDR2 SYGVKD. Here the CDR3 reads CATRPTGPYEQYF. In DNA, the CDR3 is TGTGCCACCCGACCGACCGGACCCTACGAGCAGTACTTC.

This chain links TRBV11-1 with TRBJ2-1, with a tentative D call TRBD1 (5 bases). The CDR3 extends over 14 amino acids. CDR1 is SGHAT, CDR2 FQDESV, per germline (reference sequence). Between the trimmed V and J ends, which lost 1 base and 8 bases, there was a span of 12 bases. The CDR3 reads CASSLEGFRDEQFF. The CDR3 DNA follows: TGTGCCAGCAGCTTAGAGGGGTTCAGGGATGAGCAGTTCTTC.

About this clonotype: In this CDR3 the conserved last residue, phenylalanine or tryptophan, is missing, so a read error is likely. The limits of the CDR3 on the DNA are not certain, so only TCRdb's listed CDR3 is given. This chain uses TRBV2 with TRBJ1-1. Termini included, the CDR3 measures 8 amino acids. Germline CDR1 SNHLY, CDR2 FYNNEI. CDR3 in amino acids: CASSDRTV.

The chain has TRBV10-3 and TRBJ2-4, with D unresolved. The V gene lost 0 bases and the J gene lost 1 base, with 4 bases spanning the gap. Per the germline V gene, CDR1 is ENHRY and CDR2 is SYGVKD. The CDR3 extends over 14 amino acids. The CDR3 loop is CAISESRAKNIQYF. CDR3 DNA sequence: TGTGCCATCAGTGAGTCGAGGGCCAAAAACATTCAGTACTTC.

This rearrangement joins TRBV25-1 to TRBJ1-2; D might be TRBD1 (5 bases). The germline V gene encodes CDR1 MGHDK and CDR2 SYGVNS. The CDR3 has 17 residues. V lost 4 bases and J lost 8, with 26 bases in between. The DNA for the CDR3 is TGTGCCAGCAGTGGTCCAGGGAGCCCCTCATTCCCATGGGGCTACACCTTC. Its translation: CASSGPGSPSFPWGYTF.

The sample holds many counts of this clonotype. The CDR3 DNA reads as TGCAGTGTTGCGCAGGGGAGCGGTCAGCCCCAGCATTTT. Protein product: CSVAQGSGQPQHF. The chain has TRBV20-1 and TRBJ1-5; perhaps TRBD1 as D (6 bases). V was clipped by 7 bases and J by 6 bases, with 16 bases between them. This CDR3 spans 13 amino acids. The germline gives CDR1 DFQATT, CDR2 SNEGSKA (reference sequence).

In its sample, this clonotype was seen many times. The gene calls are TRBV24-1 and TRBJ2-5; 7 bases fit TRBD1. CDR3 length equals 15 residues. Germline V gene data show CDR1 as KGHDR and CDR2 as SFDVKD. After removal of 1 base from V and 0 bases from J, the junction contained 1 base not matched to a gene. CDR3 amino acids: CATSDLTGDQETQYF. In nucleotides, the CDR3 is TGTGCCACCAGTGATTTAACAGGGGACCAAGAGACCCAGTACTTC.

This chain connects TRBV5-1 to TRBJ2-4; a possible D gene is TRBD1 (6 bases). The V end was cut by 7 bases, the J end by 0 bases, with 14 bases between. Per germline, CDR1 SGHRS and CDR2 YFSETQ. This CDR3 has 15 amino acids. CDR3 coding DNA: TGCGCCAGCTGGGGGCCACCGTTAGCCAAAAACATTCAGTACTTC. Encoded protein: CASWGPPLAKNIQYF.

The chain carries TRBV19 and TRBJ2-2; D is unresolved. Germline V gene data show CDR1 as LNHDA and CDR2 as SQIVND (reference sequence). The CDR3 has 15 residues. V shed 1 base and J shed 3 bases, with 9 bases lying between them. In DNA form, the CDR3 reads TGTGCCAGTAGTATAGTAGGCAGAGACACCGGGGAGCTGTTTTTT. Protein product: CASSIVGRDTGELFF.

The chain couples TRBV2 to TRBJ2-2; D might be TRBD1 or TRBD2, each matching 5 bases. The CDR3 consists of 13 residues. Trimming stripped 4 bases from V and 6 bases from J, with 9 bases between. Looked up from germline, CDR1 is SNHLY and CDR2 is FYNNEI. The CDR3: CASSVRGSGELFF. The CDR3, as DNA: TGTGCCAGCAGTGTGAGGGGTTCCGGGGAGCTGTTTTTT.